This T cell receptor beta chain was captured by sequencing in a study of T cell repertoires in cytomegalovirus infection. Whole-study context: A matching HLA type, together with CMV infection, was signaled by public TCR beta signatures. Study observations and caveats: Carriers of CMV plus the relevant HLA were identified by cumulative public TCR beta family frequency.

About this clonotype: What it binds is unknown.

TCRdb independently ran MiXCR on the reads; one entry per CDR3 protein. The profile shows roughly 600,000 distinct CDR3 sequences, 20% to 30% of them singletons. This CDR3 contains 16 residues. The V gene lost 4 bases and the J gene lost 5 bases, with 22 bases spanning the gap. Germline loops: CDR1 DFQATT, CDR2 SNEGSKA (reference sequence). This rearrangement joins TRBV20-1 to TRBJ2-3; TRBD2 might be the D (6 bases). Sequenced: CD8+ T cells from PBMCs. The receptor comes from a human donor in good health (CMV status not recorded). Some clones in this sample may be carry-over from other donors' samples. CDR3: CSANLLASTVGDTQYF. The CDR3 nucleotides are TGCAGTGCTAACTTACTAGCTTCAACAGTTGGAGATACGCAGTATTTT.